Listed below are T cell receptor beta chains from one sample, sequenced in a study. Using its own MiXCR run on the 5' RACE reads, TCRdb lists one record per CDR3 protein. In the table there are about 64,000 distinct CDR3 sequences, 22% of which are singletons. The sample taken for sequencing was memory CD4+ T cells sorted from a lymph node. The receptors were gathered from a female donor with breast cancer. Each CDR3 is given with its conserved first and last residue. D genes are given only for firm matches. Some rows mark clone size as missing; the rest say once, few, many or name a class of expanded clone.

CDR3 protein | CDR3 DNA | V gene | D gene | clone size | J gene
CAGRSGSGTQYF | TGTGCCGGCAGGAGCGGGTCCGGGACCCAGTACTTC | TRBV7-6 | NA | NA | TRBJ2-5
CASSRGGRSYNEQFF | TGCGCCAGCAGCCGAGGGGGCAGGTCCTACAATGAGCAGTTCTTC | TRBV5-1 | TRBD1 | few | TRBJ2-1
CASSADRVGEQYF | TGTGCCAGCAGCGCGGACAGGGTGGGGGAGCAGTACTTC | TRBV7-3 | TRBD1 | NA | TRBJ2-7
CASSYTAGTASYEQYF | TGCGCCAGCAGCTACACGGCCGGGACAGCCTCCTACGAGCAGTACTTC | TRBV5-1 | TRBD1 | many | TRBJ2-7
CSARENRGRLNYGYTF | TGCAGTGCTAGAGAGAACAGGGGGCGGTTGAACTATGGCTACACCTTC | TRBV20-1 | TRBD1 | NA | TRBJ1-2
CASSRLGTSGGKSETQYF | TGTGCCAGCAGCCGACTCGGGACTAGCGGGGGTAAAAGTGAGACCCAGTACTTC | TRBV7-2 | TRBD2 | NA | TRBJ2-5
CASRAREGRGELFF | TGTGCCAGCAGGGCTCGGGAGGGCCGCGGGGAGCTGTTTTTT | TRBV6-5 | TRBD2 | few | TRBJ2-2
CASSPPGADTQYF | TGTGCCAGCAGCCCCCCAGGGGCAGATACGCAGTATTTT | TRBV3-1 | NA | few | TRBJ2-3
CASSQGLGARIGELFF | TGCGCCAGCAGCCAGGGGTTGGGGGCCCGGATCGGGGAGCTGTTTTTT | TRBV5-1 | NA | NA | TRBJ2-2
CASSYVAAGVADTQYF | TGTGCCAGCAGTTATGTCGCGGCAGGGGTTGCAGATACGCAGTATTTT | TRBV6-2/TRBV6-3 | NA | few | TRBJ2-3
CASSIKVDTEAFF | TGTGCCAGCAGTATAAAAGTGGACACTGAAGCTTTCTTT | TRBV3-1 | NA | NA | TRBJ1-1
CASSLSTGQGGSTTQYF | TGCGCCAGCAGCTTGTCGACGGGACAGGGAGGTTCAACGACGCAGTATTTT | TRBV5-1 | TRBD1 | few | TRBJ2-3
CSASQGFTSNQPQHF | TGCAGTGCTAGTCAGGGCTTCACTAGCAATCAGCCCCAGCATTTT | TRBV20-1 | NA | few | TRBJ1-5
CSAPNSEARHNEQFF | TGCAGTGCTCCCAACTCGGAGGCACGTCACAATGAGCAGTTCTTC | TRBV20-1 | NA | few | TRBJ2-1
CASTKRAGETQYF | TGTGCCAGCACCAAGCGGGCGGGGGAGACCCAGTACTTC | TRBV6-5 | NA | NA | TRBJ2-5
CASGLAGAGEETQYF | TGTGCCAGCGGGTTGGCAGGAGCGGGGGAAGAGACCCAGTACTTC | TRBV28 | TRBD2 | NA | TRBJ2-5
CASSPTGQGYEQYF | TGTGCCAGCAGCCCTACCGGACAGGGCTACGAGCAGTACTTC | TRBV7-2 | TRBD1 | many | TRBJ2-7
CASSRDPRGKLFF | TGTGCCAGCAGCCGGGACCCAAGAGGAAAACTGTTTTTT | TRBV2 | NA | few | TRBJ1-4
CASSDLAGGPDEQFF | TGTGCCAGCAGCGATTTAGCGGGAGGGCCGGATGAGCAGTTCTTC | TRBV25-1 | TRBD2 | NA | TRBJ2-1
CASSQDGVDTQYF | TGCGCCAGCAGCCAGGATGGGGTTGATACGCAGTATTTT | TRBV4-3 | NA | NA | TRBJ2-3
CASSLRAGGQETQYF | TGCGCCAGCAGCTTGCGAGCGGGAGGCCAAGAGACCCAGTACTTC | TRBV5-1 | TRBD2 | few | TRBJ2-5
CASNRGTNEKLFF | TGTGCCAGCAATCGGGGAACTAATGAAAAACTGTTTTTT | TRBV6-1 | NA | few | TRBJ1-4
CASSEAEHNEQFF | TGTGCCAGCAGTGAAGCAGAGCACAATGAGCAGTTCTTC | TRBV6-1 | NA | few | TRBJ2-1
CATSERGSGRPNPENNEQFF | TGTGCCACCAGTGAGCGGGGTAGCGGGAGACCCAACCCCGAAAACAATGAGCAGTTCTTC | TRBV24-1 | TRBD2 | NA | TRBJ2-1
CASGYYRATTEAFF | TGTGCCAGCGGTTACTACAGGGCGACCACTGAAGCTTTCTTT | TRBV6-2/TRBV6-3 | NA | NA | TRBJ1-1
CASSQDASGGGSYEQYF | TGCGCCAGCAGCCAAGATGCTAGCGGGGGTGGGTCCTACGAGCAGTACTTC | TRBV4-3 | TRBD2 | many | TRBJ2-7
CASSLDPPVGELFF | TGTGCCAGCAGCTTAGATCCCCCGGTCGGGGAGCTGTTTTTT | TRBV11-2 | NA | many | TRBJ2-2
CASSRTGTSYEQYF | TGCGCCAGCAGCCGAACAGGGACCTCCTACGAGCAGTACTTC | TRBV5-1 | NA | few | TRBJ2-7
CASSRDYYEQYF | TGTGCCAGCAGTCGCGACTACTACGAGCAGTACTTC | TRBV7-9 | NA | few | TRBJ2-7
CASSQVDRGTTEAFF | TGTGCCAGCAGCCAAGTTGACAGGGGGACCACTGAAGCTTTCTTT | TRBV3-1 | TRBD1 | many | TRBJ1-1
CASSLTNRDGYTF | TGTGCCAGCAGTTTGACGAACAGGGATGGCTACACCTTC | TRBV28 | NA | NA | TRBJ1-2
CASSFDRNEQYF | TGCGCCAGCAGCTTCGACAGGAATGAGCAGTACTTC | TRBV5-1 | NA | many | TRBJ2-7
CSVGNVNTEAFF | TGCAGCGTTGGAAACGTGAACACTGAAGCTTTCTTT | TRBV29-1 | NA | NA | TRBJ1-1
CASSRSRVLYTQYF | TGTGCCAGCAGCCGAAGCCGGGTTCTCTATACGCAGTATTTT | TRBV11-3 | NA | NA | TRBJ2-3
CASSPPGLANTGELFF | TGCGCCAGCAGCCCGCCGGGACTAGCGAACACCGGGGAGCTGTTTTTT | TRBV5-1 | TRBD2 | NA | TRBJ2-2
CASSGTRSTNEQFF | TGCGCCAGCTCCGGGACTAGGTCAACCAATGAGCAGTTCTTC | TRBV5-1 | TRBD2 | few | TRBJ2-1
CASSQTTGGSGYTF | TGTGCCAGCAGTCAAACAACAGGGGGCAGTGGCTACACCTTC | TRBV25-1 | TRBD1 | few | TRBJ1-2
CASSLAIAGGTYEQYF | TGCGCCAGCAGCTTGGCCATAGCGGGAGGGACCTACGAGCAGTACTTC | TRBV5-1 | TRBD2 | few | TRBJ2-7
CASSLATEEAFF | TGCGCCAGCAGCTTGGCAACAGAGGAAGCTTTCTTT | TRBV5-1 | NA | NA | TRBJ1-1
CASIGPSGTGSEQFF | TGTGCCAGCATTGGTCCCTCCGGGACAGGCAGTGAGCAGTTCTTC | TRBV6-5 | TRBD1 | NA | TRBJ2-1
CSAREANGELFF | TGCAGTGCTAGAGAGGCGAACGGGGAGCTGTTTTTT | TRBV20-1 | NA | NA | TRBJ2-2